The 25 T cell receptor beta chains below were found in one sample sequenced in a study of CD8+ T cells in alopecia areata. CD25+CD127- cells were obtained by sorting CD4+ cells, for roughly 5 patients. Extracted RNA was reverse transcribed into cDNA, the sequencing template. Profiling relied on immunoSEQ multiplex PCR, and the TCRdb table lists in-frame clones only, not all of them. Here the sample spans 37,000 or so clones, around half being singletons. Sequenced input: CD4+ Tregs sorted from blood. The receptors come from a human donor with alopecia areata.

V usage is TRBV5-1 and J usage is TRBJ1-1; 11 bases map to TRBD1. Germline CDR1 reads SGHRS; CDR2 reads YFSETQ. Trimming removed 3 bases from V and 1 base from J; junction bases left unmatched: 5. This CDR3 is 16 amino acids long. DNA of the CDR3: TGCGCCAGCAGCTGGGGGACAGGGGGAAGGAACACTGAAGCTTTCTTT. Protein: CASSWGTGGRNTEAFF.

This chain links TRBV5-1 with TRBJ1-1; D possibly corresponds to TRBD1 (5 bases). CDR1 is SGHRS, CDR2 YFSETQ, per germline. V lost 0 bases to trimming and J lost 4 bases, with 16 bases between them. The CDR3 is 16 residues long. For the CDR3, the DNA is TGCGCCAGCAGCTTGGACGGCGGGGGTAGAGGCACTGAAGCTTTCTTT. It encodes CASSLDGGGRGTEAFF.

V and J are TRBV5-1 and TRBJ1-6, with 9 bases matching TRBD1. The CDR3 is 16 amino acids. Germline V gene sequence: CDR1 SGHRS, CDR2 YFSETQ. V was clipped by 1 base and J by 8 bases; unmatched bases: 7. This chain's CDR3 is CASSLRDGTGYSPLHF. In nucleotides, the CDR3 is TGCGCCAGCAGCTTGAGGGATGGGACAGGGTATTCACCCCTCCACTTT.

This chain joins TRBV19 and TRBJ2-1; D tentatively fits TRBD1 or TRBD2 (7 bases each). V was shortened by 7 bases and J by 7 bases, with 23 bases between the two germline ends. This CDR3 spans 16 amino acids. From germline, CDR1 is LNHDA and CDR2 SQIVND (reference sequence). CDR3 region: CASTPSQGGLRNEQFF. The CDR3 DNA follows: TGTGCCAGTACCCCGTCCCAGGGGGGGTTGAGGAATGAGCAGTTCTTC.

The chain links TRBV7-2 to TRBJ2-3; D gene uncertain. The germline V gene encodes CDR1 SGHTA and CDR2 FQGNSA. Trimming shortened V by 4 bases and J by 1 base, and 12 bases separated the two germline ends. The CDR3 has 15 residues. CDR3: CASSYSVLGTDTQYF. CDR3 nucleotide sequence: TGTGCCAGCAGCTACTCGGTCCTTGGCACAGATACGCAGTATTTT.

The CDR3 coding sequence is TGTGCCAGCAGCCCGGGGATTCCTCATGGCTACACCTTC. Its translation: CASSPGIPHGYTF. This sequence joins TRBV7-9 and TRBJ1-2; D is undetermined. Between the trimmed V and J ends, which lost 5 bases and 6 bases, there was a span of 13 bases. CDR3 length: 13 amino acids. Germline loops: CDR1 SEHNR, CDR2 FQNEAQ (reference sequence).

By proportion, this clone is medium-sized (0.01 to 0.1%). Here the CDR3 DNA reads TGTGCCAGCAGCCTGTACAATGTACGGAGCACTGAAGCTTTCTTT. It codes for CASSLYNVRSTEAFF. The chain links TRBV28 to TRBJ1-1; D gene ambiguous. Trimming stripped 6 bases from V and 4 bases from J, with 18 bases between. Germline assignment: CDR1 MDHEN and CDR2 SYDVKM. The CDR3 runs to 15 residues. The variable domain in full, completed from reference TRBV28 and TRBJ1-1, reads DVKVTQSSRYLVKRTGEKVFLECVQDMDHENMFWYRQDPGLGLRLIYFSYDVKMKEKGDIPEGYSVSREKKERFSLILESASTNQTSMYLCASSLYNVRSTEAFFGQGTRLTVV.

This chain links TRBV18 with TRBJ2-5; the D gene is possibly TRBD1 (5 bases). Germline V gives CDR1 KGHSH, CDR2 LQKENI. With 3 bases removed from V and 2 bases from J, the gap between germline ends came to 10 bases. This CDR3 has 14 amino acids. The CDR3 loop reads CASSPLDTQETQYF. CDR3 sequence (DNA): TGTGCCAGCTCACCCCTGGACACGCAAGAGACCCAGTACTTC.

CDR3: CASSGWGGINTGELFF. The CDR3 DNA is TGTGCCAGCAGCGGTTGGGGCGGTATCAACACCGGGGAGCTGTTTTTT. This sequence joins TRBV9 and TRBJ2-2; D might be TRBD1 (5 bases). Germline V gene lookup returns CDR1 SGDLS and CDR2 YYNGEE. The CDR3 is made up of 16 amino acids. Trimming removed 3 bases from V and 2 bases from J, with 14 bases in between.

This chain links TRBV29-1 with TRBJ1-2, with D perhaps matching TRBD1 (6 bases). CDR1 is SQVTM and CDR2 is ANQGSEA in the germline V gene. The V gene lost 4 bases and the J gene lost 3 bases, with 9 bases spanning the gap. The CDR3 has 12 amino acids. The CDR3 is CSVVGAYYGYTF. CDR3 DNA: TGCAGCGTTGTGGGGGCGTACTATGGCTACACCTTC. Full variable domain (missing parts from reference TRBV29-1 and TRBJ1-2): SAVISQKPSRDICQRGTSLTIQCQVDSQVTMMFWYRQQPGQSLTLIATANQGSEATYESGFVIDKFPISRPNLTFSTLTVSNMSPEDSSIYLCSVVGAYYGYTFGSGTRLTVV.

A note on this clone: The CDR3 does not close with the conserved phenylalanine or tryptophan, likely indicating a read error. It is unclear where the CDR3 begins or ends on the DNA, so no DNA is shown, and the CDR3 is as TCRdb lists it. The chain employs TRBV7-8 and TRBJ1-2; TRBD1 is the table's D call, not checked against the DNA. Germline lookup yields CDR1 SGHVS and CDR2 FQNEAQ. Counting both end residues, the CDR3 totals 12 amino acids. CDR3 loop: CASSSPKVKDTN.

The CDR3 is CASSHDRETQYF. The CDR3 DNA sequence: TGTGCCAGCAGCCATGACCGGGAGACCCAGTACTTC. The gene calls are TRBV4-2 and TRBJ2-5; no clear D. The CDR3 has 12 residues. Germline-derived CDR1 and CDR2 are LGHNA and YNFKEQ. The germline V and J ends were trimmed by 3 bases and 5 bases, with 7 bases remaining between them.

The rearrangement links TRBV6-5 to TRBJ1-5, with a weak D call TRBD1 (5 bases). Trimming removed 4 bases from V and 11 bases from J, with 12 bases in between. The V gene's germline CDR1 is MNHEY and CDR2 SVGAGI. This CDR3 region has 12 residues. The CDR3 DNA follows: TGTGCCAGCAGTTCGCCAGGGAAAGCCCAGCATTTT. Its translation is CASSSPGKAQHF.

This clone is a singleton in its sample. CDR3 DNA: TGTGCCAGCAGCTTAGGACTAGTTCATGAGCAGTTCTTC. Its translation is CASSLGLVHEQFF. This chain links TRBV27 with TRBJ2-1; 7 bases fit TRBD2. Per germline, CDR1 MNHEY and CDR2 SMNVEV (reference sequence). The CDR3 contains 13 residues. V lost 6 bases to trimming and J lost 8 bases; unmatched junction nucleotides: 7.

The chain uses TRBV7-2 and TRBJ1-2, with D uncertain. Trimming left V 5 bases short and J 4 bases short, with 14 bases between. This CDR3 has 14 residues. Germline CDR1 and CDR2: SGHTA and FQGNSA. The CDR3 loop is CASSPPAHSYGYTF. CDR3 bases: TGTGCCAGCAGCCCCCCGGCGCACAGCTATGGCTACACCTTC.

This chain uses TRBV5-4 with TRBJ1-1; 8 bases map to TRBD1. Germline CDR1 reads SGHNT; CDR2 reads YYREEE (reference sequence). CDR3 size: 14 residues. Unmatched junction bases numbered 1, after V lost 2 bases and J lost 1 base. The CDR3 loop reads CASSFTGGNTEAFF. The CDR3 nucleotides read TGTGCCAGCAGCTTTACAGGGGGGAACACTGAAGCTTTCTTT.

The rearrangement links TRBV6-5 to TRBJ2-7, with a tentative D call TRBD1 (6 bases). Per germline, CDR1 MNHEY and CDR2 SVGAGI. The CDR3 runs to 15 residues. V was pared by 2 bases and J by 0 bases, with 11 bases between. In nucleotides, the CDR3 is TGTGCCAGCAGTTACAGCCTGGACAGCTCCTACGAGCAGTACTTC. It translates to CASSYSLDSSYEQYF.

The CDR3 spells CASSPRQGVSGNTIYF. In nucleotides, the CDR3 is TGCGCCAGCAGCCCACGACAGGGGGTCTCTGGAAACACCATATATTTT. The rearrangement links TRBV4-3 to TRBJ1-3, with 9 bases matching TRBD1. This CDR3 region has 16 residues. CDR1 LGHNA and CDR2 YSLEER come from the germline V gene. The J segment lost 0 bases and the V segment lost 4 bases, leaving 4 bases of the junction unmatched.

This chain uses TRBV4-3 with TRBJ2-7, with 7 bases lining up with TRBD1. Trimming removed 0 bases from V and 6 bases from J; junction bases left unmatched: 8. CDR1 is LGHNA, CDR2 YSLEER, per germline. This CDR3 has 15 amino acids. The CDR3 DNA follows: TGCGCCAGCAGCCAAGAAAACAGGGGATACAGCGAGCAGTACTTC. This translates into CASSQENRGYSEQYF.

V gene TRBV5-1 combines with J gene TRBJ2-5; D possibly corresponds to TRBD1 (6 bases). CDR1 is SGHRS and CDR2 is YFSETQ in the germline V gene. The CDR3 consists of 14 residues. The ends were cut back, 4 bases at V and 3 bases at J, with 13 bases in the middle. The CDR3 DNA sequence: TGCGCCAGCAGCCTGGTAGAGGGGGAAGAGACCCAGTACTTC. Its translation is CASSLVEGEETQYF.

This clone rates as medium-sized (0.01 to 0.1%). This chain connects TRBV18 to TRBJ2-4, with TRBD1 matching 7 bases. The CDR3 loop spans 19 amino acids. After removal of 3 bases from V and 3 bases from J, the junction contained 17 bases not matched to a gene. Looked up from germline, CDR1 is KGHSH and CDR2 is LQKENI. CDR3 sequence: CASSPFPGQNTIGKNIQYF. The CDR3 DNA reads TGTGCCAGCTCACCTTTTCCGGGACAGAACACTATAGGCAAAAACATTCAGTACTTC.

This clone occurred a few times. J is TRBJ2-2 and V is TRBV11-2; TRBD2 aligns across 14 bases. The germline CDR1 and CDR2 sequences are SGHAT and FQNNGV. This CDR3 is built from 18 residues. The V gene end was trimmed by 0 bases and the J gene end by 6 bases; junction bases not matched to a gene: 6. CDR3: CASSLDGLTSGRAGELFF. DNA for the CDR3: TGTGCCAGCAGCTTAGACGGATTGACTAGCGGGAGGGCCGGGGAGCTGTTTTTT.

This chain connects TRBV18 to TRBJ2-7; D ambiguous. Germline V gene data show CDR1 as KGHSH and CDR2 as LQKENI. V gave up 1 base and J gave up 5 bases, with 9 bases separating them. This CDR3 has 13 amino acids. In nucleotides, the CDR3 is TGTGCCAGCTCACCACACCAAAAGGACGAGCAGTACTTC. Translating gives CASSPHQKDEQYF.

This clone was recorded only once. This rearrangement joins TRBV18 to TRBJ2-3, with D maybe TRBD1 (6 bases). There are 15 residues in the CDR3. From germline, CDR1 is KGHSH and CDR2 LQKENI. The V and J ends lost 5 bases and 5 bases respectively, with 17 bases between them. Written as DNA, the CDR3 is TGTGCCAGCTCATCTAACAGGGATCCACAAGATACGCAGTATTTT. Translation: CASSSNRDPQDTQYF.

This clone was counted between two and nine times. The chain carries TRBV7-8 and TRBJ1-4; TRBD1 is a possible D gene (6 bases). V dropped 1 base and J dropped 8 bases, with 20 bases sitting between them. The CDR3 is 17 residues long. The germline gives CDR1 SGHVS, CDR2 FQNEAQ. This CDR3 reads CASSLGPLRGFGEKLFF. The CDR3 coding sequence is TGTGCCAGCAGCTTAGGACCCCTCAGGGGATTTGGGGAAAAACTGTTTTTT.